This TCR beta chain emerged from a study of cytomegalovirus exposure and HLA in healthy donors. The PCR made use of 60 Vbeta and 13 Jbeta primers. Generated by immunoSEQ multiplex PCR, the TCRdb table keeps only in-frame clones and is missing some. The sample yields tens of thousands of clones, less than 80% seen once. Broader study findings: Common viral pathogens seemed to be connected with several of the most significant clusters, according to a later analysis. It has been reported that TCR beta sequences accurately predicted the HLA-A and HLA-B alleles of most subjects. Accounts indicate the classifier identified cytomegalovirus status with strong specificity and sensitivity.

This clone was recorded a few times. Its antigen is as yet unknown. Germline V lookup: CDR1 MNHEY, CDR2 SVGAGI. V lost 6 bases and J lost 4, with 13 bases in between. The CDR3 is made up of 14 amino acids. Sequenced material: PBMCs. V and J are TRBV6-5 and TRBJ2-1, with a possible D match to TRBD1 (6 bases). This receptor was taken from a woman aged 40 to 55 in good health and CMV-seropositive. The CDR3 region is CASRPGHKYNEQFF. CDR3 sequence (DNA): TGTGCCAGCAGGCCGGGACATAAGTACAATGAGCAGTTCTTC.